This record looks at one T cell receptor (beta chain) sequence and its context. This sample is drawn from a study of blood T cell repertoires in COVID-19. J gave up 3 bases and V 7 bases, and 7 bases lay outside the gene matches. The CDR3 loop spans 14 amino acids. Germline V gene lookup returns CDR1 MNHNY and CDR2 SVGAGI (reference sequence). Only in-frame clones appear in the TCRdb table, and some are missing; sequencing was by immunoSEQ multiplex PCR. The sample contains around 190,000 clones, around 80% of which appear only once. This TCR derives from a woman between 45 and 60 years old with acute or convalescent COVID-19. This chain joins TRBV6-6 and TRBJ2-5; TRBD2 agrees at 8 bases. Sequenced input: peripheral blood. The chain's CDR3 is CASKENSGKETQYF. CDR3 nucleotide sequence: TGTGCCAGCAAAGAAAATAGCGGGAAAGAGACCCAGTACTTC.